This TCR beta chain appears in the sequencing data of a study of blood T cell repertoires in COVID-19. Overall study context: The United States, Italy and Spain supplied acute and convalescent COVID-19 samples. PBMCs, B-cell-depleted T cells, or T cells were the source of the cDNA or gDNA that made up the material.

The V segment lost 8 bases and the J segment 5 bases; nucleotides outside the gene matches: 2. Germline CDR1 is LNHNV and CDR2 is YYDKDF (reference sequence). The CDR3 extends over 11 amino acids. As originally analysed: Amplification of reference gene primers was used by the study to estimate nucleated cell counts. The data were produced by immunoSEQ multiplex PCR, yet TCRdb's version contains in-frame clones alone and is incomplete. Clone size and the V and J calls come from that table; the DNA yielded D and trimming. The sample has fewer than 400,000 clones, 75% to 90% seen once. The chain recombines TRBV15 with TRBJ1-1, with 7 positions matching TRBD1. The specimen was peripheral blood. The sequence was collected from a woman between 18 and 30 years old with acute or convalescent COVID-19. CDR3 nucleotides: TGTGCCACCCGACAGGGTACTGAAGCTTTCTTT. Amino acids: CATRQGTEAFF.